This TCR beta chain was profiled in a study of T-cell memory formation after mild COVID-19. One entry per CDR3 protein, called by TCRdb with MiXCR from the 5' RACE reads. There are just over 350,000 distinct CDR3 sequences in the sample; approximately 15% occur only once, and roughly 22% lies in the top ten. In its sample, this clonotype was seen many times. Sequenced input: PBMCs or a T cell subset sorted from them (not recorded which). This receptor was taken from a man between 18 and 29 years old who had mild COVID-19 (a few samples of this study predate the infection). Cell type and time point are not known.

The CDR3 DNA reads TGTGCCAGCAGCCCACGAAATCAGGGAACGAAAGGATCACCCCTCCACTTT. This codes for CASSPRNQGTKGSPLHF. The genes are TRBV11-2 and TRBJ1-6, with a possible D match to TRBD1 (5 bases). Trimming shortened V by 5 bases and J by 10 bases, and 24 bases separated the two germline ends. Germline values: CDR1 SGHAT, CDR2 FQNNGV. This CDR3 has 17 amino acids.